These T cell receptor beta chains were read from a single sample in a study of T cells in Graves' hyperthyroidism and ophthalmopathy. TCRdb re-called the multiplex PCR reads with MiXCR, one entry per CDR3 protein. The sample shows more than 450,000 distinct CDR3 sequences, 12% to 15% of them seen only once. Sequencing used blood. All receptors come from a woman aged 40 to 50 with Graves' hyperthyroidism. The CDR3 runs from the conserved cysteine through the conserved F or W. D genes are given only for firm matches. Some rows mark clone size as missing; the rest say once, few, many or name a class of expanded clone.

TRBD2 TRBJ2-1 TRBV7-9 many TGTGCCAGCAGCCTGGGGACTAGCGGGAGGAGGAATGAGCAGTTCTTC CASSLGTSGRRNEQFF
TRBD1 TRBJ1-2 TRBV18 many TGTGCCAGCTCACCTACAGGACAGGACTATGGCTACACCTTC CASSPTGQDYGYTF
NA TRBJ2-5 TRBV11-2 many TGTGCCAGCAGCCTGATATTCCAAGAGACCCAGTACTTC CASSLIFQETQYF
NA TRBJ2-5 TRBV6-2/TRBV6-3 NA TGTGCCAGCAAAAGGGGACAAGAGACCCAGTACTTC CASKRGQETQYF
NA TRBJ2-7 TRBV7-8 many TGTGCCAGCAGCTTATTGTCAAGGGACGAGCAGTACTTC CASSLLSRDEQYF
TRBD1 TRBJ1-1 TRBV28 many TGTGCCAGCAGTTTAGCCCTATTTAGAGACGGGACAGTCATGAACACTGAAGCTTTCTTT CASSLALFRDGTVMNTEAFF
TRBD2 TRBJ2-7 TRBV19 NA TGTGCCACCGGAGACGGACTAGCGGGAGTAGACGAGCAGTACTTC CATGDGLAGVDEQYF
NA TRBJ1-6 TRBV7-9 NA TGTGCCAGCAGCTTAGCGGAGGTAGGGGGAAATTCACCCCTCCACTTT CASSLAEVGGNSPLHF
TRBD1 TRBJ2-7 TRBV27 NA TGTGCCAGCAGTTTGACAGGGGGCGCGGACGAGCAGTACTTC CASSLTGGADEQYF
TRBD1 TRBJ2-7 TRBV20-1 many TGCAGTGCCCTGAAGGGACAGGGGGCGTCAGGCGAGCAGTACTTC CSALKGQGASGEQYF
TRBD2 TRBJ2-2 TRBV11-2 many TGTGCCAGCAGCTTCGGGGGGGTTTATGGGGAGCTGTTTTTT CASSFGGVYGELFF
NA TRBJ1-4 TRBV7-9 NA TGTGCCAGCAGCTTAAAAGGGGTAGAAAAACTGTTTTTT CASSLKGVEKLFF
NA TRBJ1-2 TRBV24-1 many TGTGCCACCAGTGATCAGGGGAGAAACTATGGCTACACCTTC CATSDQGRNYGYTF
TRBD1 TRBJ1-6 TRBV12-3/TRBV12-4 few TGTGCCAGCAGTTTCAGGGGGGACGATTCACCCCTCCACTTT CASSFRGDDSPLHF
TRBD1 TRBJ2-7 TRBV11-1 NA TGTGCCAGCGGGTTGACCGGGACAGGGCTGTTCCACGAGCAGTACTTC CASGLTGTGLFHEQYF
NA TRBJ2-2 TRBV28 many TGTGCCAGCAGTTTGGTTTACACCGGGGAGCTGTTTTTT CASSLVYTGELFF
NA TRBJ2-3 TRBV27 few TGTGCCAGCAGTCCCCCGGCCCCCTTTTCCCTGAACACAGATACGCAGTATTTT CASSPPAPFSLNTDTQYF
NA TRBJ2-3 TRBV6-1 many TGTGCCAGCAGAACGCGGGGAAGTAGCACAGATACGCAGTATTTT CASRTRGSSTDTQYF
TRBD2 TRBJ2-7 TRBV18 NA TGTGCCAGCTCGTCCGGGGTAGCGGGCCCCTACGAGCAGTACTTC CASSSGVAGPYEQYF
NA TRBJ2-5 TRBV28 many TGTGCCAGCAGTTTCAAGGGGCCGCAAGAGACCCAGTACTTC CASSFKGPQETQYF
TRBD2 TRBJ2-1 TRBV4-1 NA TGCGCCAGCAGCCAATGGAGACTAGCGGGAGAAGGAAATGAGCAGTTCTTC CASSQWRLAGEGNEQFF
TRBD1 TRBJ2-1 TRBV27 many TGTGCCAGCAGTCGAGGACAGGACGATCGCTCCTACAATGAGCAGTTCTTC CASSRGQDDRSYNEQFF
TRBD1 TRBJ1-1 TRBV27 few TGTGCCAGCAGTTTGAGGAGAGGGGGCGCGGGGACTGAAGCTTTCTTT CASSLRRGGAGTEAFF
TRBD2 TRBJ2-3 TRBV6-1 few TGTGCCACCATGGGGGGGTTTTCAGATACGCAGTATTTT CATMGGFSDTQYF
NA TRBJ2-3 TRBV27 many TGTGCCAGCAGGGAAACAGGGTCAGATACGCAGTATTTT CASRETGSDTQYF
TRBD2 TRBJ2-5 TRBV4-2 many TGTGCCAGCAGCCAAGAGGCCAGCGGGAGGCCTCAAGAGACCCAGTACTTC CASSQEASGRPQETQYF
NA TRBJ1-2 TRBV10-3 NA TGTGCCATCAGTGAGGAAGGGGCTCCTAGTAACTATGGCTACACCTTC CAISEEGAPSNYGYTF
TRBD2 TRBJ2-7 TRBV28 many TGTGCCAGCAGCTCCCTTAGCGGGGCGGCCTACGAGCAGTACTTC CASSSLSGAAYEQYF
TRBD2 TRBJ2-1 TRBV6-2/TRBV6-3 many TGTGCCAGCAGTTACATTATTGGGGCGGGAGATCGTCGGAATGAGCAGTTCTTC CASSYIIGAGDRRNEQFF
TRBD1 TRBJ2-1 TRBV5-1 many TGCGCCAGCAGCCCAGGACAGGACTTCAATGAGCAGTTCTTC CASSPGQDFNEQFF
NA TRBJ1-5 TRBV24-1 NA TGTGCCACCAGTGTTAACAATCAGCCCCAGCATTTT CATSVNNQPQHF
NA TRBJ1-4 TRBV19 NA TGTGCCAGTAATCAGGGACCGCGTGAAAAACTGTTTTTT CASNQGPREKLFF
TRBD2 TRBJ2-3 TRBV4-1 few TGCGCCAGTAAACGGGCGGGAGGGGAGGATACGCAGTATTTT CASKRAGGEDTQYF
NA TRBJ1-1 TRBV5-1 many TGCGCCAGCAGCTTGGTGCAAGAGCATGAAGCTTTCTTT CASSLVQEHEAFF
TRBD1 TRBJ1-1 TRBV11-2 NA TGTGCCAGCAGCCGGGGACAGGGACACACTGAAGCTTTCTTT CASSRGQGHTEAFF
NA TRBJ2-5 TRBV4-1 many TGCGCCAGCAGCCGCGACGGGGGGACCCAGTACTTC CASSRDGGTQYF
NA TRBJ2-1 TRBV5-6 NA TGTGCCAGCAGCTTGGAGTCGGGGAATGAGCAGTTCTTC CASSLESGNEQFF
TRBD2 TRBJ2-1 TRBV11-3 NA TGTGCCAGCGGACCTAGCGGGGGCTACAATGAGCAGTTCTTC CASGPSGGYNEQFF
NA TRBJ1-6 TRBV11-2 few TGTGCCAGCAGCTTAGACTTGGGGGCAGGGTCACCCCTCCACTTT CASSLDLGAGSPLHF
NA TRBJ1-1 TRBV5-6 NA TGTGCCAGCAGCACAGGGATTGAAGCTTTCTTT CASSTGIEAFF
TRBD2 TRBJ2-3 TRBV2 NA TGTGCCAGCAGGGAAAGACTAGCGGGAGGGTCAGATACGCAGTATTTT CASRERLAGGSDTQYF
NA TRBJ2-7 TRBV18 many TGTGCCAGCTCACCACCGTGGGGGGCTTACGAGCAGTACTTC CASSPPWGAYEQYF
NA TRBJ2-3 TRBV27 few TGTGCCAGCAGTTCATTCATGGGCACAGATACGCAGTATTTT CASSSFMGTDTQYF
TRBD1 TRBJ2-7 TRBV6-1 many TGTGCCAGCAGACCGGGACAGGGAGTTAAAGAGCAGTACTTC CASRPGQGVKEQYF
TRBD1 TRBJ2-7 TRBV5-1 many TGCGCCAGCAGCATTTCGACAGGGGGCATGGGGGAGCAGTACTTC CASSISTGGMGEQYF
TRBD2 TRBJ2-1 TRBV6-1 NA TGTGCCAGCAGTGAATGGGTGGGGATAGCGGGAGACAGTGAGCAGTTCTTC CASSEWVGIAGDSEQFF
NA TRBJ2-1 TRBV28 many TGTGCCAGCAGGTCCAGGGGAGGCCTCAATGAGCAGTTCTTC CASRSRGGLNEQFF